Included here is one TCR beta chain sequence, with context. Its antigen is undetermined. Data came from immunoSEQ multiplex PCR; TCRdb stores just in-frame clones and leaves some out. The table records tens of thousands of clones, approximately 76% of them present only once. After removal of 2 bases from V and 1 base from J, the junction contained 3 bases not matched to a gene. The CDR3 spans 15 residues. From germline, CDR1 is SGHTA and CDR2 FQGNSA. Patients with chemo-refractory metastatic non-small-cell lung cancer received focal radiation plus CTLA-4 blockade with ipilimumab. The data originate from a study of radiotherapy plus CTLA-4 blockade in lung cancer. Background on the study: Of all patients, around 20% responded objectively and 31% showed disease control. Study-level results: Blood saw expansion of tumor-derived TCR clones after radiotherapy plus ipilimumab.

The sample was peripheral blood, taken from a patient treated with radiotherapy plus ipilimumab. This receptor was taken from a human donor with non-small cell lung cancer who had a complete response to radiotherapy plus ipilimumab. The chain recombines TRBV7-2 with TRBJ2-3, with 7 bases that match TRBD2. In DNA, the CDR3 is TGTGCCAGCAGCTTAACCGGACTAGGCACAGATACGCAGTATTTT. This sequence encodes CASSLTGLGTDTQYF.